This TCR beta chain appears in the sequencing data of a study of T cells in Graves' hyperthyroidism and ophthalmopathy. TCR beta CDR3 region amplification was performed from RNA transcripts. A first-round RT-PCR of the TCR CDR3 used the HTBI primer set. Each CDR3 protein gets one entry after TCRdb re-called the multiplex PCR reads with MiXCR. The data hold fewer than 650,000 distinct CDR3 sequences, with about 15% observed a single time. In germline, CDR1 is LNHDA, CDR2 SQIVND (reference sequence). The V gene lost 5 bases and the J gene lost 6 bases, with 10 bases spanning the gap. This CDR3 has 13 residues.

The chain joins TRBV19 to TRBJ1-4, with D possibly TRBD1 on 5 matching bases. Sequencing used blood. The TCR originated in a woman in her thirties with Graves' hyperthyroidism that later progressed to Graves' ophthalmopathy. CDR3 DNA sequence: TGTGCCAGTAGTGGGGACTTGGATGAAAAACTGTTTTTT. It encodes CASSGDLDEKLFF.